What follows are 13 T cell receptor beta chains derived from one specimen sequenced in a study of T cell responses to AZD1222 COVID-19 vaccine. TCRdb's table, derived via immunoSEQ multiplex PCR, lists solely in-frame clones and lacks some. The repertoire holds over 110,000 clones, with 92% as singletons. The sequencing here drew on peripheral blood, taken on day 0 of AZD1222 vaccination. The source is an adult in good health.

The chain links TRBV3-1 (or the pseudogene TRBV3-2) to TRBJ1-5; D gene unclear. Trimming shortened V by 0 bases and J by 4 bases, and 10 bases separated the two germline ends. The germline gives CDR1 LGHDT, CDR2 YNNKEL (reference sequence). This CDR3 has 15 residues. The CDR3 DNA follows: TGTGCCAGCAGCCAAGATCCAGACCTAAATCAGCCCCAGCATTTT. Translation: CASSQDPDLNQPQHF.

This clone was found a few times. The chain uses TRBV6-5 and TRBJ1-2, with a weak D call TRBD1 (6 bases). There are 14 residues in the CDR3. Looked up from germline, CDR1 is MNHEY and CDR2 is SVGAGI. V was shortened by 0 bases and J by 6 bases, with 11 bases between the two germline ends. CDR3 residues: CASSYSGGRDGYTF. DNA of the CDR3: TGTGCCAGCAGTTACTCGGGGGGGCGGGATGGCTACACCTTC.

V is TRBV11-2 and J is TRBJ1-1, with D unresolved. CDR1 and CDR2 from the germline V gene are SGHAT and FQNNGV. The CDR3 has 15 amino acids. Trimming removed 5 bases from V and 4 bases from J, with 17 bases in between. The CDR3: CASSELQRLGTEAFF. The CDR3 bases are TGTGCCAGCAGCGAACTACAGCGCTTGGGCACTGAAGCTTTCTTT.

The V and J genes are TRBV7-9 and TRBJ2-7; D gene unclear. The V end was cut by 3 bases, the J end by 5 bases, with 14 bases between. This CDR3 has 14 residues. The germline V gene has CDR1 SEHNR and CDR2 FQNEAQ (reference sequence). CDR3 nucleotide sequence: TGTGCCAGCAGCTTTGAAGGTGGGTCTCACGAGCAGTACTTC. This translates into CASSFEGGSHEQYF. The full variable domain, with the rest looked up from reference TRBV7-9 and TRBJ2-7, is DTGVSQNPRHKITKRGQNVTFRCDPISEHNRLYWYRQTLGQGPEFLTYFQNEAQLEKSRLLSDRFSAERPKGSFSTLEIQRTEQGDSAMYLCASSFEGGSHEQYFGPGTRLTVT.

This clone was observed a single time. DNA of the CDR3: TGTGCCAGCAGATGGTCTGTGAACACTGAAGCTTTCTTT. Protein product: CASRWSVNTEAFF. This chain connects TRBV2 to TRBJ1-1; D is unresolved. Germline V gives CDR1 SNHLY, CDR2 FYNNEI. The CDR3 covers 13 residues. V was pared by 6 bases and J by 0 bases, with 8 bases between.

This chain connects TRBV10-3 to TRBJ1-1, with D possibly TRBD1 on 6 matching bases. The V gene lost 10 bases and the J gene lost 6 bases, with 21 bases spanning the gap. CDR3 length equals 14 residues. The germline V gene has CDR1 ENHRY and CDR2 SYGVKD. The CDR3 coding sequence is TGTGCCACCCTCAAGATGGGGGGCTCTGCTGAAGCTTTCTTT. Its translation is CATLKMGGSAEAFF.

V gene TRBV5-1 combines with J gene TRBJ2-3; 8 bases are a match to TRBD2. CDR3 length: 15 amino acids. CDR1 is SGHRS and CDR2 is YFSETQ in the germline V gene. J lost 1 base, V lost 4 bases, and 5 bases had no gene match. CDR3: CASSDPREGTDTQYF. The CDR3 DNA reads TGCGCCAGCAGCGACCCGCGGGAGGGCACAGATACGCAGTATTTT.

The chain employs TRBV19 and TRBJ1-5, with TRBD1 matching 8 bases. The CDR3 loop spans 14 amino acids. V shed 7 bases and J 6 bases; nucleotides not matched to a gene: 8. Germline V gene sequence: CDR1 LNHDA, CDR2 SQIVND (reference sequence). The DNA of the CDR3 is TGTGCCAGTATTCGACAGGGGATGGGTCAGCCCCAGCATTTT. Its translation is CASIRQGMGQPQHF.

The chain couples TRBV7-9 to TRBJ1-2, with D uncertain. V was cut by 1 base and J by 3 bases, with 9 bases left in between. CDR3 length: 14 residues. From germline, CDR1 is SEHNR and CDR2 FQNEAQ (reference sequence). CDR3 sequence (DNA): TGTGCCAGCAGCTTAGGATCTGGGGACTATGGCTACACCTTC. Translating gives CASSLGSGDYGYTF.

The chain employs TRBV20-1 and TRBJ1-6; D unresolved. V lost 6 bases and J lost 7, with 16 bases in between. The length of the CDR3 is 14 residues. The germline CDR1 and CDR2 sequences are DFQATT and SNEGSKA (reference sequence). CDR3 amino acids: CSASIPGYNSPLHF. The CDR3 nucleotides are TGCAGTGCCAGTATCCCGGGATACAATTCACCCCTCCACTTT.

The genes are TRBV5-6 and TRBJ2-6; D possibly corresponds to TRBD1 (6 bases). Trimming removed 3 bases from V and 0 bases from J, with 16 bases in between. Germline assignment: CDR1 SGHDT and CDR2 YYEEEE. The CDR3 sequence is 18 residues long. The CDR3 coding sequence is TGTGCCAGCAGCTGGGGGACATCGGGGTCCTCTGGGGCCAACGTCCTGACTTTC. Its translation: CASSWGTSGSSGANVLTF.

This clone was counted a few times. The genes are TRBV19 and TRBJ1-3, with TRBD1 identical over 11 bases. This CDR3 comprises 15 residues. V shed 10 bases and J 1 base; nucleotides not matched to a gene: 6. CDR1 is LNHDA and CDR2 is SQIVND in the germline V gene (reference sequence). The CDR3 nucleotides read TGTGCCACCGGGGACAGGGGGATTTCTGGAAACACCATATATTTT. Encoded protein: CATGDRGISGNTIYF.

The chain has TRBV28 and TRBJ1-2; D is uncertain. Germline CDR1 and CDR2: MDHEN and SYDVKM. The germline V and J ends were trimmed by 3 bases and 4 bases, with 15 bases remaining between them. CDR3 length: 15 amino acids. The CDR3 sequence: CASSFGGAQGYGYTF. The CDR3 DNA reads TGTGCCAGCAGTTTTGGCGGAGCCCAAGGCTATGGCTACACCTTC.